Listed below are T cell receptor beta chains from one sample, sequenced in a study of cytomegalovirus exposure and HLA in healthy donors. Generated by immunoSEQ multiplex PCR, the TCRdb table keeps only in-frame clones and is missing some. The ten top clones account for around 3.6%, within a sample of 120,000 or so clones. Sequenced: PBMCs. These receptors were taken from a man younger than 35 in good health and CMV-seronegative. Each CDR3 is given with its conserved first and last residue. Fields, in order: D gene, V gene, J gene, CDR3 DNA, CDR3 protein. A D gene is named only where the DNA matches it firmly.

d_call: -; v_call: TRBV7-9; j_call: TRBJ2-2; cdr3_nt: TGTGCCAGCAGCTTGCGTGGGAGTCTCCCGACCGGGGAGCTGTTTTTT; cdr3_aa: CASSLRGSLPTGELFF
d_call: -; v_call: TRBV29-1; j_call: TRBJ2-1; cdr3_nt: TGCAGCGCCTCGGGGACACAGAGTTTCTACAATGAGCAGTTCTTC; cdr3_aa: CSASGTQSFYNEQFF
d_call: -; v_call: TRBV7-9; j_call: TRBJ1-4; cdr3_nt: TGTGCCAGCAGCTCCAGGGTTAATGAAAAACTGTTTTTT; cdr3_aa: CASSSRVNEKLFF
d_call: -; v_call: TRBV30; j_call: TRBJ1-3; cdr3_nt: TGTGCCTGGAGTTCGGGTCAACCGAACACTGGAAACACCATATATTTT; cdr3_aa: CAWSSGQPNTGNTIYF
d_call: -; v_call: TRBV27; j_call: TRBJ1-5; cdr3_nt: TGTGCCAGCAGCCCCCGGGGGGGTAGCAATCAGCCCCAGCATTTT; cdr3_aa: CASSPRGGSNQPQHF
d_call: -; v_call: TRBV19; j_call: TRBJ1-2; cdr3_nt: TGTGCCAGTAGTATAGGCCCTAGCGGTGGCTACACCTTC; cdr3_aa: CASSIGPSGGYTF
d_call: TRBD1; v_call: TRBV5-1; j_call: TRBJ2-7; cdr3_nt: TGCGCCAGCAGCTTGGGGACAGGGATTGGCGAGCAGTACTTC; cdr3_aa: CASSLGTGIGEQYF
d_call: TRBD2; v_call: TRBV5-1; j_call: TRBJ2-7; cdr3_nt: TGCGCCAGCAGCTTGACTAGCGGGAGTCGGGAAGCCTACGAGCAGTACTTC; cdr3_aa: CASSLTSGSREAYEQYF
d_call: TRBD2; v_call: TRBV4-1; j_call: TRBJ2-7; cdr3_nt: TGCGCCAGCAGCTTCCAGGGACTAGCGGGGGGCGAGCAGTACTTC; cdr3_aa: CASSFQGLAGGEQYF
d_call: -; v_call: TRBV7-9; j_call: TRBJ1-2; cdr3_nt: TGTGCCAGCCGAAAGCCGGGGGGGGGCTATGGCTACACCTTC; cdr3_aa: CASRKPGGGYGYTF
d_call: -; v_call: TRBV2; j_call: TRBJ1-5; cdr3_nt: TGTGCCAGCAGAGCGGACGGGGATCAGCCCCAGCATTTT; cdr3_aa: CASRADGDQPQHF
d_call: -; v_call: TRBV5-4; j_call: TRBJ2-7; cdr3_nt: TGTGCCAGCAGCTTAACGGGAGCGGGTAATTTCTACGAGCAGTACTTC; cdr3_aa: CASSLTGAGNFYEQYF
d_call: -; v_call: TRBV13; j_call: TRBJ2-7; cdr3_nt: TGTGCCAGCAGCTTTATCCCAACAGATCCCTACGAGCAGTACTTC; cdr3_aa: CASSFIPTDPYEQYF
d_call: -; v_call: TRBV28; j_call: TRBJ1-1; cdr3_nt: TGTGCCAGCAGTTCCCGTTCATTAGGGGCACTGAACACTGAAGCTTTCTTT; cdr3_aa: CASSSRSLGALNTEAFF
d_call: TRBD1; v_call: TRBV28; j_call: TRBJ1-2; cdr3_nt: TGTGCCAGCAGTTTAAAGGGGGCGTTCTATGGCTACACCTTC; cdr3_aa: CASSLKGAFYGYTF
d_call: -; v_call: TRBV28; j_call: TRBJ2-1; cdr3_nt: TGTGCCAGCAAGCATGAGATAGGCAGGGTAAGCAATGAGCAGTTCTTC; cdr3_aa: CASKHEIGRVSNEQFF
d_call: -; v_call: TRBV29-1; j_call: TRBJ2-7; cdr3_nt: TGCAGCGCTGGAGGGGGCGCCTACGAGCAGTACTTC; cdr3_aa: CSAGGGAYEQYF
d_call: TRBD1; v_call: TRBV19; j_call: TRBJ1-4; cdr3_nt: TGTGCCAGTAGGAGGGGGCCCGGCAATGAAAAACTGTTTTTT; cdr3_aa: CASRRGPGNEKLFF
d_call: TRBD1; v_call: TRBV5-1; j_call: TRBJ2-7; cdr3_nt: TGCGCCAGCAGCCGGGACAGGGGGGACTACGAGCAGTACTTC; cdr3_aa: CASSRDRGDYEQYF
d_call: TRBD1; v_call: TRBV28; j_call: TRBJ1-5; cdr3_nt: TGTGCCAGCAGTTTTGATGGACAGGGGATAAGGGTTGGTCAGCCCCAGCATTTT; cdr3_aa: CASSFDGQGIRVGQPQHF
d_call: -; v_call: TRBV9; j_call: TRBJ1-2; cdr3_nt: TGTGCCAGCAGCGTATCGTACAGTGCTGTTTATGGCTACACCTTC; cdr3_aa: CASSVSYSAVYGYTF
d_call: TRBD1; v_call: TRBV28; j_call: TRBJ1-2; cdr3_nt: TGTGCCAGCAGTTCACATAATCTACAGGGGGCGGCTGGCTACACCTTC; cdr3_aa: CASSSHNLQGAAGYTF
d_call: -; v_call: TRBV28; j_call: TRBJ1-1; cdr3_nt: TGTGCCAGCAGTTTACCAGGGGAAGCTTTCTTT; cdr3_aa: CASSLPGEAFF
d_call: TRBD1; v_call: TRBV5-1; j_call: TRBJ1-4; cdr3_nt: TGCGCCAGCAGCTTGGTACAGGGGGGAACTAATGAAAAACTGTTTTTT; cdr3_aa: CASSLVQGGTNEKLFF
d_call: -; v_call: TRBV29-1; j_call: TRBJ1-2; cdr3_nt: TGCAGCGTTGAAGATCCGGAGCTTAACTATGGCTACACCTTC; cdr3_aa: CSVEDPELNYGYTF
d_call: TRBD1; v_call: TRBV9; j_call: TRBJ2-7; cdr3_nt: TGTGCCAGCAGGGAAACAGGGGGCCTACTCGAGCAGTACTTC; cdr3_aa: CASRETGGLLEQYF
d_call: TRBD1; v_call: TRBV5-4; j_call: TRBJ2-2; cdr3_nt: TGTGCCAGCAGCTTTGACAGGGTGAACACCGGGGAGCTGTTTTTT; cdr3_aa: CASSFDRVNTGELFF
d_call: TRBD1; v_call: TRBV6-1; j_call: TRBJ1-3; cdr3_nt: TGTGCCAGCAGTGAAGGTTCCGGGACAGGGGCTTTAGGCCCCATATATTTT; cdr3_aa: CASSEGSGTGALGPIYF
d_call: TRBD1; v_call: TRBV2; j_call: TRBJ2-1; cdr3_nt: TGTGCCAGCCGACGAGTATGGGACCGCATACAGGGGGAGCAGTTCTTC; cdr3_aa: CASRRVWDRIQGEQFF
d_call: -; v_call: TRBV6-6; j_call: TRBJ2-7; cdr3_nt: TGTGCCAGCAGTTCTTCTAGCGAGTGGTACGAGCAGTACTTC; cdr3_aa: CASSSSSEWYEQYF
d_call: TRBD1; v_call: TRBV30; j_call: TRBJ1-3; cdr3_nt: TGTGAGGGGGCTACAGGAAACACCATATATTTT; cdr3_aa: CEGATGNTIYF
d_call: TRBD1; v_call: TRBV7-9; j_call: TRBJ2-7; cdr3_nt: TGTGCCAGCAGCTTAGGGGACAGGACCTACGAGCAGTACTTC; cdr3_aa: CASSLGDRTYEQYF
d_call: TRBD1; v_call: TRBV5-1; j_call: TRBJ2-3; cdr3_nt: TGCGCCAGCAGCTTTGGTCAGGGGGCAGATACGCAGTATTTT; cdr3_aa: CASSFGQGADTQYF
d_call: -; v_call: TRBV6-6; j_call: TRBJ1-1; cdr3_nt: TGTGCCAGCAGTTTACAGGGCCCTGAAGCTTTCTTT; cdr3_aa: CASSLQGPEAFF
d_call: -; v_call: TRBV5-6; j_call: TRBJ1-2; cdr3_nt: TGTGCCAGCAGCTTGGTTCGGGGGGCTAAGGGCTACACCTTC; cdr3_aa: CASSLVRGAKGYTF
d_call: -; v_call: TRBV4-2; j_call: TRBJ1-1; cdr3_nt: TGTGCCAGCAGCCAGACGTCTTCGGGGAACACTGAAGCTTTCTTT; cdr3_aa: CASSQTSSGNTEAFF
d_call: -; v_call: TRBV7-2; j_call: TRBJ2-7; cdr3_nt: TGTGCCAGCAGCTTACGGGTCGGACAGTTAAGCTCCTACGAGCAGTACTTC; cdr3_aa: CASSLRVGQLSSYEQYF
d_call: -; v_call: TRBV19; j_call: TRBJ2-1; cdr3_nt: TGTGCCAGTAGTATTGAGATCCTCTCCTACAATGAGCAGTTCTTC; cdr3_aa: CASSIEILSYNEQFF
d_call: -; v_call: TRBV18; j_call: TRBJ1-5; cdr3_nt: TGTGCCAGCTCTCTTGATCGGGTGCAGCCCCAGCATTTT; cdr3_aa: CASSLDRVQPQHF
d_call: -; v_call: TRBV2; j_call: TRBJ2-2; cdr3_nt: TGTGCCAGCAACAGACAGTTACAAACCGGGGAGCTGTTTTTT; cdr3_aa: CASNRQLQTGELFF
d_call: -; v_call: TRBV9; j_call: TRBJ1-5; cdr3_nt: TGTGCCAGCAACTCCGGGACACTAGATCAGCCCCAGCATTTT; cdr3_aa: CASNSGTLDQPQHF
d_call: TRBD2; v_call: TRBV19; j_call: TRBJ2-3; cdr3_nt: TGTGCCAGTAGTGCGGGGGGCGCAACAGATACGCAGTATTTT; cdr3_aa: CASSAGGATDTQYF
d_call: TRBD2; v_call: TRBV9; j_call: TRBJ2-1; cdr3_nt: TGTGCCAGCACCCCGGGAGGGGGGGGAGACGAGCAGTTCTTC; cdr3_aa: CASTPGGGGDEQFF
d_call: TRBD1; v_call: TRBV6-1; j_call: TRBJ1-3; cdr3_nt: TGTGCCAGCAGTGAGGGGACAGGATACTCTGGAAACACCATATATTTT; cdr3_aa: CASSEGTGYSGNTIYF
d_call: -; v_call: TRBV7-9; j_call: TRBJ2-5; cdr3_nt: TGTGCCAGCAGCCCCTCCTCCGGGACCCAGTACTTC; cdr3_aa: CASSPSSGTQYF
d_call: TRBD1; v_call: TRBV5-4; j_call: TRBJ1-5; cdr3_nt: TGTGCCAGCAGCTCTGACAGGGGCCAGCCCCAGCATTTT; cdr3_aa: CASSSDRGQPQHF
d_call: -; v_call: TRBV27; j_call: TRBJ1-5; cdr3_nt: TGTGCCAGCAATGGGGGCGGTTACAATCAGCCCCAGCATTTT; cdr3_aa: CASNGGGYNQPQHF
d_call: -; v_call: TRBV6-5; j_call: TRBJ1-5; cdr3_nt: TGTGCCAGCAGTCCCAGGGAGGATCAGCCCCAGCATTTT; cdr3_aa: CASSPREDQPQHF
d_call: TRBD1; v_call: TRBV7-9; j_call: TRBJ1-6; cdr3_nt: TGTGCCAGCAGACTAGCCGACAGGGGAACATCACCCCTCCACTTT; cdr3_aa: CASRLADRGTSPLHF
d_call: -; v_call: TRBV25-1; j_call: TRBJ2-3; cdr3_nt: TGTGCCAGCAGAGCGGCTCATACGCAGTATTTT; cdr3_aa: CASRAAHTQYF
d_call: -; v_call: TRBV9; j_call: TRBJ1-2; cdr3_nt: TGTGCCAGCAGCGTAGGTTCAGGGGCCCTACCCAACTATGGCTACACCTTC; cdr3_aa: CASSVGSGALPNYGYTF
d_call: TRBD1; v_call: TRBV5-1; j_call: TRBJ2-2; cdr3_nt: TGCGCCAGCAACCCAGGGGGCTCGAACACCGGGGAGCTGTTTTTT; cdr3_aa: CASNPGGSNTGELFF
d_call: -; v_call: TRBV11-2; j_call: TRBJ2-5; cdr3_nt: TGTGCCAGCAGCTTAGAGGGCGACAGAATCCAAGAGACCCAGTACTTC; cdr3_aa: CASSLEGDRIQETQYF